The entry below describes one TCR beta chain. The sample originates from a study of CD8 T cells in Susac syndrome. The germline CDR1 and CDR2 sequences are MNHNS and SASEGT. The CDR3 is made up of 16 amino acids. Germline trimming cut 4 bases from V and 5 bases from J; bases unmatched to any gene: 13. RNA in amounts of roughly 0.45 to 1 ug was reverse transcribed with random hexamers. TCRdb processed the immunoSEQ multiplex PCR reads anew with MiXCR; each CDR3 protein has one entry. The sample lists approximately 220,000 distinct CDR3 sequences, 90% to 95% seen once, with around 0.15% in the top ten. FACS enriched CD8+ TEMRA cells, while bulk CD8+ and CD4+ were negatively isolated.

The V call is TRBV6-1, the J call TRBJ2-5; 7 bases align to TRBD1. The TCR originated in a human donor with multiple sclerosis. What was sequenced was CD8+ T cells from PBMCs. CDR3 sequence (DNA): TGTGCCAGCAGTGCGTACGAGAGGGGGCGCGGGGAGACCCAGTACTTC. Its protein is CASSAYERGRGETQYF.